This T cell receptor (beta chain) was obtained from a study of blood T cell repertoires in COVID-19. In the study overall: Sample material is recorded as cDNA or gDNA derived from T cells, B-cell-depleted T cells, or PBMCs.

The CDR3 runs to 13 residues. Trimming took off 5 bases at V and 5 bases at J, with 13 bases between the two ends. Germline V gives CDR1 SGHNT, CDR2 YYREEE (reference sequence). Original processing methods: It was from reference gene primer amplification that nucleated cell counts were estimated. The repertoire was sequenced with immunoSEQ multiplex PCR; TCRdb's copy has only in-frame clones and lacks some. D and trimming come from the DNA, and the V and J calls and clone size come from that table. The sample holds 85,000 to 120,000 clones, 71% seen once. This clone was observed once. Sequencing was carried out using peripheral blood. The chain recombines TRBV5-4 with TRBJ1-2; perhaps TRBD1 as D (5 bases). This receptor was taken from a human donor with acute or convalescent COVID-19. The donor label of this sample is uncertain. Here the CDR3 DNA reads TGTGCCAGCAGTTCACCCGGGGGTTATGGCTACACCTTC. Protein product: CASSSPGGYGYTF.